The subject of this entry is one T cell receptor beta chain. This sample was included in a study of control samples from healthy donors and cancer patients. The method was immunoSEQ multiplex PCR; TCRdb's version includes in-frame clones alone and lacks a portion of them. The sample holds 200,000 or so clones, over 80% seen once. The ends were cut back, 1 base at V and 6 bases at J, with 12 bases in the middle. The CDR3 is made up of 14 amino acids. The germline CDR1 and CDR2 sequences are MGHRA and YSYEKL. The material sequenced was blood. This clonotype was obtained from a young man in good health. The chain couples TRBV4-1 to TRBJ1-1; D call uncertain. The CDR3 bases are TGCGCCAGCAGCCAAGTATCGAGGGTGTCTGAAGCTTTCTTT. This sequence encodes CASSQVSRVSEAFF.